Below are 12 T cell receptor beta chains sequenced from a single sample in a study of T cell responses to AZD1222 COVID-19 vaccine. Measured with immunoSEQ multiplex PCR; TCRdb has only the in-frame clones, and not every one. The sample shows roughly 140,000 clones, about 91% of them seen only once. The sequences come from peripheral blood, collected on day 0 of AZD1222 vaccination. The receptors shown here come from an adult in good health.

The rearrangement uses TRBV6-5 and TRBJ2-4, with 8 bases lining up with TRBD2. V dropped 10 bases and J dropped 2; count of bases not matched to a gene: 10. The germline V gene encodes CDR1 MNHEY and CDR2 SVGAGI. The CDR3 has 15 residues. The CDR3: CATLGGAETKNIQYF. CDR3 coding DNA: TGTGCCACACTCGGGGGGGCCGAGACCAAAAACATTCAGTACTTC.

A note on this clone: A junction boundary mismatches the germline segment, possibly from a read error. The J gene is TRBJ2-3, the V gene TRBV6-1; D ambiguous. CDR1 MNHNS and CDR2 SASEGT come from the germline V gene. The CDR3 runs 12 residues. DNA for the CDR3: TGTGCCAGCAGGGAAGGCACAGATACGCAGTATTTT. Protein sequence: CASREGTDTQYF.

This chain connects TRBV5-5 to TRBJ1-6; tentative D call: TRBD1 (6 bases). The length of the CDR3 is 15 residues. The germline CDR1 and CDR2 sequences are SGHKS and YYEKEE (reference sequence). V shed 1 base and J shed 9 bases, with 14 bases lying between them. CDR3 in DNA: TGTGCCAGCAGCTTGTGGACAGAACATCTTTCACCCCTCCACTTT. Translation gives CASSLWTEHLSPLHF. The variable domain in full, completed from reference TRBV5-5 and TRBJ1-6, reads DAGVTQSPTHLIKTRGQQVTLRCSPISGHKSVSWYQQVLGQGPQFIFQYYEKEERGRGNFPDRFSARQFPNYSSELNVNALLLGDSALYLCASSLWTEHLSPLHFGNGTRLTVT.

The chain couples TRBV11-3 to TRBJ2-7; 11 bases match TRBD1. The length of the CDR3 is 17 residues. The germline CDR1 and CDR2 sequences are SGHNT and YENEEA. V dropped 0 bases and J dropped 5; count of bases not matched to a gene: 9. CDR3 protein: CASSLDPWDRGNHEQYF. DNA for the CDR3: TGTGCCAGCAGCTTAGATCCTTGGGACAGGGGGAATCACGAGCAGTACTTC.

The chain has TRBV15 and TRBJ2-7; D might be TRBD2 (6 bases). CDR1 LNHNV and CDR2 YYDKDF come from the germline V gene (reference sequence). This CDR3 has 15 residues. V was clipped by 0 bases and J by 5 bases, with 14 bases between them. CDR3 sequence reads: CATSRDSRGMNEQYF. DNA of the CDR3: TGTGCCACCAGCAGAGATTCTCGGGGGATGAACGAGCAGTACTTC.

The V call is TRBV18, the J call TRBJ1-2, with 7 bases matching TRBD1. CDR1 KGHSH and CDR2 LQKENI come from the germline V gene. Trimming at V came to 1 base and at J to 0 bases, leaving 5 bases not matched to a gene. This CDR3 contains 16 residues. The CDR3 sequence is CASSPQGAIANYGYTF. CDR3 in DNA: TGTGCCAGCTCACCACAGGGGGCGATCGCTAACTATGGCTACACCTTC.

The gene calls are TRBV7-8 and TRBJ2-2; perhaps TRBD2 as D (6 bases). Trimming took off 5 bases at V and 9 bases at J, with 16 bases between the two ends. Germline loops: CDR1 SGHVS, CDR2 FQNEAQ. This CDR3 is 14 amino acids long. DNA of the CDR3: TGTGCCAGCAGCGGGACTGAACTTAACCGGGAGCTGTTTTTT. Residues: CASSGTELNRELFF.

This clone was counted a few times. V is TRBV5-1 and J is TRBJ1-1, with 7 bases identical to TRBD1. After removal of 0 bases from V and 1 base from J, the junction contained 0 bases not matched to a gene. There are 14 residues in the CDR3. Germline V gene data show CDR1 as SGHRS and CDR2 as YFSETQ. The CDR3 is CASSLDRGNTEAFF. CDR3 bases: TGCGCCAGCAGCTTGGACAGGGGGAACACTGAAGCTTTCTTT.

The gene calls are TRBV11-3 and TRBJ2-2; 10 bases agree with TRBD2. Germline assignment: CDR1 SGHNT and CDR2 YENEEA. The CDR3 length is 16 residues. The V segment lost 2 bases and the J segment 6 bases; nucleotides outside the gene matches: 6. CDR3 sequence (DNA): TGTGCCAGCAGCTTACCGAGCGGGGGGGCCGCCGGGGAGCTGTTTTTT. Protein product: CASSLPSGGAAGELFF.

The CDR3 DNA reads TGTGCCAGCAGCGGGGGACTAGCGGGAGGGCTGAGAGAGACCCAGTACTTC. Protein product: CASSGGLAGGLRETQYF. The chain joins TRBV9 to TRBJ2-5; 16 positions match TRBD2. CDR3 length: 17 amino acids. CDR1 and CDR2 (germline): SGDLS, YYNGEE. V was pared by 3 bases and J by 4 bases, with 6 bases of the junction left unmatched.

This chain links TRBV7-6 with TRBJ1-5; D unclear. The germline V gene has CDR1 SGHVS and CDR2 FNYEAQ. The germline V and J ends were trimmed by 4 bases and 5 bases, with 9 bases remaining between them. There are 13 residues in the CDR3. The CDR3: CASSSWMDQPQHF. The CDR3 coding sequence is TGTGCCAGCAGCTCGTGGATGGATCAGCCCCAGCATTTT. Full variable domain (missing parts from reference TRBV7-6 and TRBJ1-5): GAGVSQSPRYKVTKRGQDVALRCDPISGHVSLYWYRQALGQGPEFLTYFNYEAQQDKSGLPNDRFSAERPEGSISTLTIQRTEQRDSAMYRCASSSWMDQPQHFGDGTRLSIL.

The chain employs TRBV27 and TRBJ1-5; tentative D call: TRBD1 (5 bases). The CDR3 consists of 14 residues. V lost 6 bases and J 4 bases, leaving 13 bases between the germline ends. Germline V gene sequence: CDR1 MNHEY, CDR2 SMNVEV (reference sequence). The CDR3 nucleotides are TGTGCCAGCAGGCTTGGGGGGGTGAATCAGCCCCAGCATTTT. Translation: CASRLGGVNQPQHF.